The 13 T cell receptor beta chains listed next were all sequenced from one sample in a study of regulatory T cells in long-lasting Graves disease. Arm-PCR of CDR3 regions and iRepertoire HTBI primers were the basis on which TCR beta libraries were built. One entry per CDR3 protein results from TCRdb running MiXCR on the multiplex PCR reads. The sample contains about 540,000 distinct CDR3 sequences, about 13% of which appear only once. The time point is: newly diagnosed GD, antithyroid drugs for less than 3 months. Isolated PBMC RNA provided the starting material for the TCR library. The sample was also linked to a second study, of T cells in Graves' hyperthyroidism and ophthalmopathy.

The material was peripheral blood mononuclear cells (PBMCs), obtained at new diagnosis, from a patient treated with antithyroid drugs. The source is a man younger than 45 with Graves disease.

This clonotype was detected a few times. This chain uses TRBV6-4 with TRBJ2-2; tentative D call: TRBD2 (5 bases). Trimming removed 6 bases from V and 4 bases from J, with 12 bases in between. The germline CDR1 and CDR2 sequences are MRHNA and SNTAGT. The CDR3 covers 14 residues. In DNA, the CDR3 is TGTGCCAGCAGCGTAGAGGGAACCACCGGGGAGCTGTTTTTT. Its protein product is CASSVEGTTGELFF.

The chain combines TRBV6-2 or TRBV6-3 with TRBJ2-1; D unresolved. Trimming left V 7 bases short and J 7 bases short, with 20 bases between. CDR3 length: 15 amino acids. Germline assignment: CDR1 MNHEY and CDR2 SVGEGT. The CDR3 DNA is TGTGCCAGCAACGAGCAGACCGAAATGGGTAATGAGCAGTTCTTC. Amino acids: CASNEQTEMGNEQFF.

The table lists this clonotype with a count of one. A much larger clonotype is one base distant, so this may be a read error. The rearrangement links TRBV6-1 to TRBJ1-5, with D possibly being TRBD1 (5 bases). Per the germline V gene, CDR1 is MNHNS and CDR2 is SASEGT. The CDR3 covers 15 residues. Trimming removed 0 bases from V and 6 bases from J, with 12 bases in between. CDR3 residues: CASSEAGDGGQPQHF. For the CDR3, the DNA is TGTGCCAGCAGTGAAGCGGGGGACGGAGGTCAGCCCCAGCATTTT.

This clonotype was counted many times. The rearrangement uses TRBV10-3 and TRBJ2-5, with TRBD2 as a possible D gene (6 bases). The J call may be wrong; the DNA end is better matched by TRBJ2-1. This CDR3 has 13 amino acids. Germline loops: CDR1 ENHRY, CDR2 SYGVKD. CDR3 bases: TGTGCCATCCGGGACGGGAGCTCGGATGAGCAGTTCTTC. Translation: CAIRDGSSDEQFF.

This clonotype appeared a few times. The chain links TRBV5-1 to TRBJ2-2, with D unresolved. V was cut by 2 bases and J by 4 bases, with 15 bases left in between. The CDR3 totals 16 residues. Germline lookup yields CDR1 SGHRS and CDR2 YFSETQ. The CDR3 protein is CASSLPLAGITGELFF. The CDR3, as DNA: TGCGCCAGCAGCTTACCCCTGGCAGGCATCACCGGGGAGCTGTTTTTT.

This clonotype appeared a few times. V gene TRBV20-1 combines with J gene TRBJ2-6, with no clear D. With 1 base removed from V and 0 bases from J, the gap between germline ends came to 22 bases. The CDR3 spans 20 residues. Germline V gives CDR1 DFQATT, CDR2 SNEGSKA (reference sequence). The CDR3 DNA follows: TGCAGTGCTAGAGGGGCAGAGGCGGTTAGCCTTGGCTCTGGGGCCAACGTCCTGACTTTC. Its translation: CSARGAEAVSLGSGANVLTF.

On this clonotype itself: One end of the junction varies from germline; a read error may be responsible. V and J are TRBV4-1 and TRBJ2-1; TRBD2 matches 14 bases. In germline, CDR1 is MGHRA, CDR2 YSYEKL. There are 16 residues in the CDR3. CDR3 residues: CASSQPTSGRGDEQLF. CDR3 nucleotides: TGCGCCAGCAGCCAACCGACTAGCGGGAGGGGCGATGAGCAGCTCTTC.

The chain recombines TRBV9 with TRBJ1-5; no firm D call. This CDR3 is built from 16 residues. Germline-derived CDR1 and CDR2 are SGDLS and YYNGEE. Between the trimmed V and J ends, which lost 0 bases and 0 bases, there was a span of 10 bases. In DNA, the CDR3 is TGTGCCAGCAGCGTAGGACCGACCTATAGCAATCAGCCCCAGCATTTT. Residues: CASSVGPTYSNQPQHF.

This clonotype was seen at least ten times. The chain is built from TRBV27 and TRBJ2-2; TRBD2 matches at 16 bases. Germline V gives CDR1 MNHEY, CDR2 SMNVEV (reference sequence). The length of the CDR3 is 18 residues. V lost 5 bases and J lost 5; bases outside the gene matches: 8. The CDR3 sequence is CASSAGTSGRAYTGELFF. DNA of the CDR3: TGTGCCAGCAGTGCCGGGACTAGCGGGAGGGCCTATACCGGGGAGCTGTTTTTT.

The chain carries TRBV19 and TRBJ2-2, with D perhaps matching TRBD2 (5 bases). V was cut by 8 bases and J by 4 bases, with 14 bases left in between. Germline V gives CDR1 LNHDA, CDR2 SQIVND (reference sequence). This CDR3 spans 14 amino acids. Written as DNA, the CDR3 is TGTGCCAGTCAGGCGAGGGTTCCCACCGGGGAGCTGTTTTTT. Protein: CASQARVPTGELFF.

This clonotype was seen more than once but under ten times. This chain connects TRBV7-8 to TRBJ2-1; D is possibly TRBD2 (6 bases). The CDR3 totals 14 residues. The germline CDR1 and CDR2 sequences are SGHVS and FQNEAQ. V shed 5 bases and J shed 4 bases, with 12 bases lying between them. The CDR3 DNA sequence: TGTGCCAGCAGCAAAAAGGGACTTTACAATGAGCAGTTCTTC. It yields the protein CASSKKGLYNEQFF.

A few counts support this clonotype. J is TRBJ2-1 and V is TRBV4-1; 15 bases map to TRBD2. V lost 4 bases, J lost 0 bases, and 4 bases stayed unmatched. CDR3 length equals 18 residues. From germline, CDR1 is MGHRA and CDR2 YSYEKL. The CDR3 DNA reads as TGCGCCAGCAGCCGAGGACTAGCGGGAGGGAGCTCCTACAATGAGCAGTTCTTC. It codes for CASSRGLAGGSSYNEQFF.

There are many counts of this clonotype. In DNA, the CDR3 is TGTGCCACCGAAGCCGGGACAGCAACCTATGGCTACACCTTC. It yields the protein CATEAGTATYGYTF. J is TRBJ1-2 and V is TRBV19, with 7 bases identical to TRBD1. This CDR3 comprises 14 residues. The germline V gene has CDR1 LNHDA and CDR2 SQIVND (reference sequence). V shed 10 bases, J shed 4 bases, and the junction held 12 bases outside the gene matches.